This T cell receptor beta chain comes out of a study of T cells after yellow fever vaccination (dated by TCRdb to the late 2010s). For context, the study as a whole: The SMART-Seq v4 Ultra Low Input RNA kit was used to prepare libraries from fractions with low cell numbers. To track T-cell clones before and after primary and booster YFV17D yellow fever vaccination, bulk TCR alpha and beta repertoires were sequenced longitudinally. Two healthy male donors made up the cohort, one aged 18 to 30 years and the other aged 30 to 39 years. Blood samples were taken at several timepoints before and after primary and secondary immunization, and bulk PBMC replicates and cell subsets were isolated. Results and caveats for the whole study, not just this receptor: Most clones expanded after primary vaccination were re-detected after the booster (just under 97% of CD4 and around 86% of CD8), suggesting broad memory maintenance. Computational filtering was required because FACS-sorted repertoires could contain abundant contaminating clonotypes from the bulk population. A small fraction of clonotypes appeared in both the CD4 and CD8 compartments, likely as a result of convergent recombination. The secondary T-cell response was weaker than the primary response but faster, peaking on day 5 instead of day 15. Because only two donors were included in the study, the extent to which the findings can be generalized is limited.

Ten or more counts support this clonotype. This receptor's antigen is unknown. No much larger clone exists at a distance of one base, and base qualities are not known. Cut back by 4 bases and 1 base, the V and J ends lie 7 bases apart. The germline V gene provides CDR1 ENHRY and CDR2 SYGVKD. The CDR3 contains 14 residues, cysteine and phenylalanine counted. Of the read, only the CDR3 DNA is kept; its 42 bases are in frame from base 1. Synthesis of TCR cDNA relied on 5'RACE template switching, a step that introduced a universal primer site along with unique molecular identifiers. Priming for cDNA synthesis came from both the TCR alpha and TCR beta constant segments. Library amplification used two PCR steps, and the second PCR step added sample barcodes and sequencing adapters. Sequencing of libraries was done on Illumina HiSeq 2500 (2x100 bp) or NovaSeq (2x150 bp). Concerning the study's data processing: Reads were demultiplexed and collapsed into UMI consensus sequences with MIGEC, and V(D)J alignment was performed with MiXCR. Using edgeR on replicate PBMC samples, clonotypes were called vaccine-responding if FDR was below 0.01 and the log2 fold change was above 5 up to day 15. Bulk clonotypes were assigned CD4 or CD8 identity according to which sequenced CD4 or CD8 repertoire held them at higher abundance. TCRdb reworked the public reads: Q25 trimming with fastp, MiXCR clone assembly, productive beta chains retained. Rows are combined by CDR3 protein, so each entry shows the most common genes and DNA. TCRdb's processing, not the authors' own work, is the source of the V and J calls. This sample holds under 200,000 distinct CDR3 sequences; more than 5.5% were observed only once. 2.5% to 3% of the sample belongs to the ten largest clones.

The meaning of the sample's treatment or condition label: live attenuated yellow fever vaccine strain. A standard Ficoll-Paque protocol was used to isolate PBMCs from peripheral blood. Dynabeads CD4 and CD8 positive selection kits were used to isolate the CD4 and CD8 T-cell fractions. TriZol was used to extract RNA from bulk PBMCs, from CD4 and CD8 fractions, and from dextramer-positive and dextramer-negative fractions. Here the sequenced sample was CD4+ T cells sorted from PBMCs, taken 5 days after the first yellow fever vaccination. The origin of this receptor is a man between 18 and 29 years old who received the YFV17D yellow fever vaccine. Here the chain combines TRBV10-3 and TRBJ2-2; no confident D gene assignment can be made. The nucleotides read TGTGCCATCAGTGGCCCTAGGAACACCGGGGAGCTGTTTTTT. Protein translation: CAISGPRNTGELFF.